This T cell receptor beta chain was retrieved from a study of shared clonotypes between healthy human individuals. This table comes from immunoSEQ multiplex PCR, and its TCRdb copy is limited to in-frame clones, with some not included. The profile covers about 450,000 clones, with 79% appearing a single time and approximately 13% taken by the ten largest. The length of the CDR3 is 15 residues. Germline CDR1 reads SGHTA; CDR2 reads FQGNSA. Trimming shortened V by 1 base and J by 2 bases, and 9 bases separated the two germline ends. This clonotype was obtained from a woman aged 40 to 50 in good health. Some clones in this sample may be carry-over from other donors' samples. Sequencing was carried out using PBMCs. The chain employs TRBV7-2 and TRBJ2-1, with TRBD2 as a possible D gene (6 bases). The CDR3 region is CASSLDAGTYNEQFF. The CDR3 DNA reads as TGTGCCAGCAGCTTAGACGCGGGGACCTACAATGAGCAGTTCTTC.